The following is a T cell receptor (beta chain) sequence with its context. This CDR3 has 18 amino acids. Germline CDR1 is SNHLY and CDR2 is FYNNEI. V shed 1 base and J shed 5 bases, with 21 bases lying between them. This entry comes from a study of blood T cell repertoires in COVID-19. Overall study: Researchers got acute and convalescent COVID-19 samples from the United States, Italy and Spain. T cells, B-cell-depleted T cells, or PBMCs provided the cDNA or gDNA that served as material.

Authors' analysis steps: Estimates of nucleated cell counts were drawn from the amplification of reference gene primers. Profiled with immunoSEQ multiplex PCR; TCRdb holds only in-frame clones, not every one. V, J and clone size were drawn from that table, and D and trimming were deduced from the DNA. Of fewer than 200,000 clones in the sample, just under 95% were seen once. This clonotype was obtained from a woman aged 50 to 60 with acute or convalescent COVID-19. The material sequenced was peripheral blood. The V gene is TRBV2, the J gene TRBJ2-1, with D perhaps matching TRBD2 (5 bases). The CDR3 loop is CASSEDIPGVSHNNEQFF. DNA for the CDR3: TGTGCCAGCAGTGAAGATATCCCCGGGGTGTCCCACAACAATGAGCAGTTCTTC.